The T cell receptor (beta chain) under discussion was sequenced for a study of T-cell memory formation after mild COVID-19. Findings and caveats of the study: Day 15 to 85 contractors were CD4/CD8 balanced; later expanders leaned CD4+. Pre-infection memory contained some responding clones, which suggested that cross-reactive memory had joined.

This clonotype was counted between two and nine times. Its specificity is not known. The germline V gene encodes CDR1 GTSNPN and CDR2 SVGIG (reference sequence). Trimming took off 5 bases at V and 5 bases at J, with 15 bases between the two ends. The CDR3 is 13 residues long. TCRalpha and TCRbeta libraries used 5'RACE with constant-segment primers and UMIs. Using its own MiXCR run on the 5' RACE reads, TCRdb lists one record per CDR3 protein. Seen here are about 440,000 distinct CDR3 sequences, around 18% observed once, and the top ten hold more than 8%. Sample: PBMCs or a T cell subset sorted from them (not recorded which). This sequence was found in an adult woman who had mild COVID-19 (a few samples of this study predate the infection). Cell type and time point are not known. This chain uses TRBV30 with TRBJ2-5; D may correspond to TRBD1 or TRBD2 (6 bases each). The CDR3 coding sequence is TGTGCCTGGGGGGCGCTAGGGGGGGAGACCCAGTACTTC. Amino acid sequence: CAWGALGGETQYF.